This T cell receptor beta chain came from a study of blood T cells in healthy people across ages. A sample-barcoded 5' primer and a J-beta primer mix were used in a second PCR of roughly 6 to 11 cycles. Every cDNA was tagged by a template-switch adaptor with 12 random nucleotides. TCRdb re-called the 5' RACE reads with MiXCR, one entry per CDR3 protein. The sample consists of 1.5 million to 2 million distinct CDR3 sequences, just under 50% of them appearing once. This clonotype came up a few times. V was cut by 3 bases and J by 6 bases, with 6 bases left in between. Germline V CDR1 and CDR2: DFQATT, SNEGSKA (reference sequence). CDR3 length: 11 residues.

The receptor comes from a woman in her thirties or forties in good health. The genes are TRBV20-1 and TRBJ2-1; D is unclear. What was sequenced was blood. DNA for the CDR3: TGCAGTGCTAGGATAATCAATGAGCAGTTCTTC. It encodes CSARIINEQFF.